This T cell receptor beta chain was retrieved from a study of Graves' ophthalmopathy and Graves' hyperthyroidism (dated by TCRdb to between 2018 and 2020). The study in broad terms: Hyperthyroidism was defined as stable when no progression to ophthalmopathy occurred within 18 months of follow-up. In total, 135 blood samples were TCR-sequenced: around 42 ophthalmopathy, 75 hyperthyroidism and approximately 17 hyperthyroidism-to-ophthalmopathy patients. T-cell repertoires of thyroid tissue and blood were compared in several hyperthyroidism patients. The study used TCR beta repertoire signatures to distinguish Graves' ophthalmopathy from Graves' hyperthyroidism and to predict progression to ophthalmopathy. For independent validation, a separate cohort was made up of some 19 hyperthyroidism patients plus 17 patients who later progressed from hyperthyroidism to ophthalmopathy. To explore V-J signatures distinguishing ophthalmopathy from hyperthyroidism, a discovery set of some 100 patients (43 ophthalmopathy, over 55 stable hyperthyroidism) was enrolled. Following sample collection, hyperthyroidism patients were given methimazole at a starting dose of 30 mg daily, and ophthalmopathy patients were given high-dose intravenous methylprednisolone.

Hyperthyroidism patients were newly diagnosed, were aged 18 to 65 years, and had a disease duration under 2 months. Patients were excluded if they had other autoimmune diseases, uncontrolled infections, pregnancy or lactation. Clinical symptoms, serum thyroxine, TRAb, thyroid ultrasound and orbital computed tomography formed the basis of the diagnosis. Total RNA was extracted with Trizol reagent and quality-checked on an Agilent 2100 Bioanalyzer. For repertoire sequencing, TCR beta CDR3 regions were amplified from RNA transcripts. A first-round RT-PCR used HTBI primers with the Qiagen OneStep RT-PCR kit, followed by a second-round multiplex PCR, size selection and purification. Sequencing of the libraries was carried out on an Illumina HiSeq2000 in paired-end mode with 100 bp reads. As for how the authors treated the data: Reads were processed with SOAPnuke, discarding reads with adapters, uncalled bases, mean Phred below 15, or no exact constant-primer or identifier match. COPE v1.2.5 was used to merge high-quality paired reads. Clonotypes were defined as unique nucleotide sequences and were aligned to IMGT TRB V, D and J references using MiTCR v1.1. Analysis was restricted to V-J combinations with a frequency above 0.0001, which covered roughly 99% of repertoires. For each V-J combination, a TCR clonal expansion and chaos score was defined as F50 clonal expansion divided by the chaos observed in the TCRdist matrix. Features were reduced by Welch's t-statistics and random forest to 10 to 15 V-J combinations, which fed a naive Bayes classifier. The Morisita-Horn index was used to measure how similar the thyroid and blood repertoires were. TCRdb applied fastp at Q25 and MiXCR to the public reads, then kept only in-frame beta chains. A single entry per CDR3 protein holds the most common genes and DNA from its merged rows. The V and J calls shown here were made by TCRdb, not taken from the authors' results. This sample gives roughly 1.1 million distinct CDR3 sequences in total; roughly two fifths of them show up just once. Approximately 12% of the sample belongs to the ten largest clones.

The study at large found these results: The 13-signature model separated ophthalmopathy from stable hyperthyroidism with around 90% sensitivity and approximately 81% specificity in cross-validation, and 80%/75% in the test set. In validation, the model predicted ophthalmopathy progression with 70.59% sensitivity and approximately 78% specificity; fewer than 15 predicted patients were CT-confirmed with GO in a median of about 6.1 months. No statistical method was used to predetermine the sample size, and group allocation was not hidden from the investigators. Most of the expanded thyroid clonotypes with a frequency above 0.001 were also detected in blood, and it was suggested that the thyroid immune response may be reflected by blood repertoires.

This clonotype was counted once. Its recognized antigen is unknown. No much larger clone exists at a distance of one base, and base qualities are not known. Just one read gives weak support. V gives up 8 bases and J gives up 4 bases, and the segment between their germline ends measures 11 bases. Spanning cysteine to phenylalanine, the CDR3 consists of 12 amino acids. The sequence is cut down to CDR3 DNA, 36 bases in frame from base 1. Via the germline V gene, CDR1 is SGHTA and CDR2 FQGNSA. Material for sequencing was peripheral blood or thyroid tissue (not recorded which). This chain is built from TRBV7-2 and TRBJ1-1, with the D gene uncertain. This receptor was obtained from an adult man with Graves' hyperthyroidism. The CDR3 is CASERGPTEAFF. The sequenced DNA: TGTGCCAGCGAGCGAGGGCCCACTGAAGCTTTCTTT. When the CDR3 is completed using the reference TRBV7-2 and TRBJ1-1 genes on either side, the full variable domain is GAGVSQSPSNKVTEKGKDVELRCDPISGHTALYWYRQSLGQGLEFLIYFQGNSAPDKSGLPSDRFSAERTGGSVSTLTIQRTQQEDSAVYLCASERGPTEAFFGQGTRLTVV.